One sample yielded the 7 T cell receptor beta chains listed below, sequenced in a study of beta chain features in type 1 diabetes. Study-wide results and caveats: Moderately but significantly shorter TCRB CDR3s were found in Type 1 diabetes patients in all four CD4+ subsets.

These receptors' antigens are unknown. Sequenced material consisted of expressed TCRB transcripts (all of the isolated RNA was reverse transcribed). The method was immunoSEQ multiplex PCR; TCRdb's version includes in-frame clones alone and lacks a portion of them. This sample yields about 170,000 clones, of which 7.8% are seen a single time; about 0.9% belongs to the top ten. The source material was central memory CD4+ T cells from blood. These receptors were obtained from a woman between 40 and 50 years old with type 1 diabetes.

CDR3 residues: CASNAQGARGETQYF. In nucleotides, the CDR3 is TGTGCCAGCAACGCACAGGGGGCGAGGGGAGAGACCCAGTACTTC. The rearrangement links TRBV9 to TRBJ2-5, with 9 bases aligning to TRBD1. The germline CDR1 and CDR2 sequences are SGDLS and YYNGEE. Germline trimming cut 6 bases from V and 4 bases from J; bases unmatched to any gene: 10. The CDR3 has 15 amino acids.

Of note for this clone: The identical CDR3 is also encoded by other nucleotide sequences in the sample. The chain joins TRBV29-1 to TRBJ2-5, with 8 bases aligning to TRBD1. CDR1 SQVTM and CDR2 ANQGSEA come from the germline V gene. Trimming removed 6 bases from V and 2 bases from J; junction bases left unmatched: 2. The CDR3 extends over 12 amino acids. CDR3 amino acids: CSVRQGQETQYF. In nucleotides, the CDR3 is TGCAGCGTCAGACAGGGGCAAGAGACCCAGTACTTC.

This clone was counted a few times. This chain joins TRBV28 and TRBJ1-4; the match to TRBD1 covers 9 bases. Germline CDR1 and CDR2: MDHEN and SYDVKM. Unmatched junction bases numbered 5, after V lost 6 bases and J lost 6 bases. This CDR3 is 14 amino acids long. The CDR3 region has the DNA TGTGCCAGCAGAGCCGGGACAGGGTATGAAAAACTGTTTTTT. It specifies CASRAGTGYEKLFF. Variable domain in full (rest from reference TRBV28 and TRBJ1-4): DVKVTQSSRYLVKRTGEKVFLECVQDMDHENMFWYRQDPGLGLRLIYFSYDVKMKEKGDIPEGYSVSREKKERFSLILESASTNQTSMYLCASRAGTGYEKLFFGSGTQLSVL.

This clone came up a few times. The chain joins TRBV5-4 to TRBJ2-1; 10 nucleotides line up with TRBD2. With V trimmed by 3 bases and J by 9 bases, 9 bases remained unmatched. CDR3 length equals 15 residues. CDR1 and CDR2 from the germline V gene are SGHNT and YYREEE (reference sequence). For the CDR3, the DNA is TGTGCCAGCAGCTCAACAGCGGGGGGGCGCTTTGAGCAGTTCTTC. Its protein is CASSSTAGGRFEQFF.

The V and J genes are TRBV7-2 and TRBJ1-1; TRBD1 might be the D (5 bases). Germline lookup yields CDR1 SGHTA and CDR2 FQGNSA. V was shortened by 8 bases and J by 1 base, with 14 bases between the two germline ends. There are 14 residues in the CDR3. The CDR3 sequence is CASSLRGWNTEAFF. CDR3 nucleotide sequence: TGTGCCAGCTCACTCCGGGGGTGGAACACTGAAGCTTTCTTT.

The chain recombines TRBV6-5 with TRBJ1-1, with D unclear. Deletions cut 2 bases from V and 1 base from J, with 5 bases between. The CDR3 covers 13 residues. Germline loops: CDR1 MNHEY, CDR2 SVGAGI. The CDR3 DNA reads TGTGCCAGCAGTTACACCAGGAACACTGAAGCTTTCTTT. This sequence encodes CASSYTRNTEAFF.

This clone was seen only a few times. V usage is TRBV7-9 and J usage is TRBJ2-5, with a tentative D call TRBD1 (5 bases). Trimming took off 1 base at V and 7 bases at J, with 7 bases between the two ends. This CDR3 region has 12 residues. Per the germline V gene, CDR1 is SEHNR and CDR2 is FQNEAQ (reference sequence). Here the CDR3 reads CASSLEGVTQYF. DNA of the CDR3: TGTGCCAGCAGCTTAGAAGGGGTGACCCAGTACTTC.